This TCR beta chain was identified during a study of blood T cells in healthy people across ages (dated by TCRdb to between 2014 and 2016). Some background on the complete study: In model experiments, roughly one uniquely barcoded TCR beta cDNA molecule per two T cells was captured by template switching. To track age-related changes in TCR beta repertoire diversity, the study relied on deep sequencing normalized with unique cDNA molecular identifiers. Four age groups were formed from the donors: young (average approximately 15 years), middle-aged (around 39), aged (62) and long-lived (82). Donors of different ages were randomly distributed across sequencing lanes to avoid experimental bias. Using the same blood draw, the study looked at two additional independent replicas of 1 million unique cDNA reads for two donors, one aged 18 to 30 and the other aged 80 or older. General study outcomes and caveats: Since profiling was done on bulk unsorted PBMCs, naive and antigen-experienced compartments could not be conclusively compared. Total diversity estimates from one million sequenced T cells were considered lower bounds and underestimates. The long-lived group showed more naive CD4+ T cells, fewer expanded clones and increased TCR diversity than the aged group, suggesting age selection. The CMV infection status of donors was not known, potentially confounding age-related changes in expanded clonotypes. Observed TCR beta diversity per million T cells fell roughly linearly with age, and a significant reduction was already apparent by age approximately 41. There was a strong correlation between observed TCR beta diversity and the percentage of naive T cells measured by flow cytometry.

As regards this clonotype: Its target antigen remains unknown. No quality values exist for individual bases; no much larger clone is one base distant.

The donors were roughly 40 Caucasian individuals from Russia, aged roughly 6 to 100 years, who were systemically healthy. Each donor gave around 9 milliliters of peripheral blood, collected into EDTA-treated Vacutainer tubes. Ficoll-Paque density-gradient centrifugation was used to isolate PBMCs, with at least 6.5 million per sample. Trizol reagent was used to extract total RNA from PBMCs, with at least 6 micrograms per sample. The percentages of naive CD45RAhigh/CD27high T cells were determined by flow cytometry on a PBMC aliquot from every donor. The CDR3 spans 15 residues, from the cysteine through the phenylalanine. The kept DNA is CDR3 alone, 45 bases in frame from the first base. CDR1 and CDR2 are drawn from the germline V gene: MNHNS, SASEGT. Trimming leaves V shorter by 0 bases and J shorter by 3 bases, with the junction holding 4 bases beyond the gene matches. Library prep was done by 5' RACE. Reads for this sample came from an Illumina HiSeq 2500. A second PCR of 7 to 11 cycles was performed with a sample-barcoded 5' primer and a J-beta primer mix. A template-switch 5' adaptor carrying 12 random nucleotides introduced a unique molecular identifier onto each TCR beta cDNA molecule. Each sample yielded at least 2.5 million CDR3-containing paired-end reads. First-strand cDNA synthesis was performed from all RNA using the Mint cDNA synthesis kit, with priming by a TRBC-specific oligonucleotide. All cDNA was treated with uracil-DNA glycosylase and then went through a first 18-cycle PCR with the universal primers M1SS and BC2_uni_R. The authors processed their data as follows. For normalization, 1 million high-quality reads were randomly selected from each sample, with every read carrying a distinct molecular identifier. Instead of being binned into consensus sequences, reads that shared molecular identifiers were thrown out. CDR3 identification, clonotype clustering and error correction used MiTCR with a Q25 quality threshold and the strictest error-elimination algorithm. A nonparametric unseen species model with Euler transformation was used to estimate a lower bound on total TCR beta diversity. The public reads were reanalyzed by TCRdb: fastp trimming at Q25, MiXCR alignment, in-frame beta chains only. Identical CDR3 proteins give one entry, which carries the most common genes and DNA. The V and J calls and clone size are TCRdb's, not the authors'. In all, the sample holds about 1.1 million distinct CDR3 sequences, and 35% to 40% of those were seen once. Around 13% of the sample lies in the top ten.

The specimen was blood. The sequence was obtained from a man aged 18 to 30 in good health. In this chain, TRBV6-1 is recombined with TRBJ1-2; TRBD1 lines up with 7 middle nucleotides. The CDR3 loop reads CASSEADRVDYGYTF. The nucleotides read TGTGCCAGCAGTGAAGCCGACAGGGTCGACTATGGCTACACCTTC.